These T cell receptor beta chains were read from a single sample in a study of cytomegalovirus exposure and HLA in healthy donors. Profiled with immunoSEQ multiplex PCR; TCRdb holds only in-frame clones, not every one. The sample lists tens of thousands of clones, roughly nine tenths occurring once. Material: PBMCs. The receptor source for this set is a woman aged 18-30 years in good health and CMV-seropositive. Each CDR3 is given with its conserved first and last residue. D genes are given only for firm matches. Clone size appears in some rows only: once, few, many, or a class for an expanded clone.

v_call: TRBV7-7
d_call: TRBD1
j_call: TRBJ2-7
clone_size: -
cdr3_nt: TGTGCTAGCAGTCAAGACAGGGCTGGCGAGCAGTACTTC
cdr3_aa: CASSQDRAGEQYF

v_call: TRBV9
d_call: -
j_call: TRBJ2-7
clone_size: -
cdr3_nt: TGTGCCAGCAGCGCGCCTTGGGGCGGGAAGCAGTACTTC
cdr3_aa: CASSAPWGGKQYF

v_call: TRBV13
d_call: TRBD1
j_call: TRBJ2-4
clone_size: few
cdr3_nt: TGTGCCAGCAGCGTAACAAGGGGGCCTCAGTACTTC
cdr3_aa: CASSVTRGPQYF

v_call: TRBV14
d_call: -
j_call: TRBJ1-2
clone_size: -
cdr3_nt: TGTGCCAGCAGCCAATTAACAGGGAGCGGCTATGGCTACACCTTC
cdr3_aa: CASSQLTGSGYGYTF

v_call: TRBV7-9
d_call: -
j_call: TRBJ2-5
clone_size: -
cdr3_nt: TGTGCCAGCAGCTTAGGGTTGGGGGCCGAGTCTGGCCAGTACTTC
cdr3_aa: CASSLGLGAESGQYF

v_call: TRBV7-9
d_call: TRBD1
j_call: TRBJ1-3
clone_size: -
cdr3_nt: TGTGCCAGCAGCTTAGCGACAGGGACTGGAAACACCATATATTTT
cdr3_aa: CASSLATGTGNTIYF

v_call: TRBV28
d_call: TRBD1
j_call: TRBJ2-2
clone_size: -
cdr3_nt: TGTGCCAGCAGACCCGGGACAGACACCGGGGAGCTGTTTTTT
cdr3_aa: CASRPGTDTGELFF

v_call: TRBV6-5
d_call: -
j_call: TRBJ1-6
clone_size: -
cdr3_nt: TGTGCCAGCAGGAGAGAGGGTTCACCCCTCCACTTT
cdr3_aa: CASRREGSPLHF

v_call: TRBV28
d_call: TRBD1
j_call: TRBJ2-7
clone_size: few
cdr3_nt: TGTGCCAGCAGGGGCCGGGACAGAGCCTACGAGCAGTACTTC
cdr3_aa: CASRGRDRAYEQYF

v_call: TRBV28
d_call: TRBD1
j_call: TRBJ1-6
clone_size: -
cdr3_nt: TGTGCCAGCAGGAACAGGGGCTCTAATTCACCCCTCCACTTT
cdr3_aa: CASRNRGSNSPLHF

v_call: TRBV10-1
d_call: TRBD1
j_call: TRBJ1-6
clone_size: -
cdr3_nt: TGCGCCACCCGGGACAGGGAAAATTCACCCCTCCACTTT
cdr3_aa: CATRDRENSPLHF

v_call: TRBV19
d_call: TRBD1
j_call: TRBJ1-1
clone_size: -
cdr3_nt: TGTGCCAGTAGTGTACGACAGGGGAGGGAAACTGAAGCTTTCTTT
cdr3_aa: CASSVRQGRETEAFF

v_call: TRBV12-1
d_call: -
j_call: TRBJ1-5
clone_size: -
cdr3_nt: TGTGCCGGGGGACAGCCGGGGGATAGCAATCAGCCCCAGCATTTT
cdr3_aa: CAGGQPGDSNQPQHF

v_call: TRBV28
d_call: TRBD1
j_call: TRBJ1-6
clone_size: once
cdr3_nt: TGTGCCAGCAGACCCTTAGTGGGACAGGGGGTCTCACCCCTCCACTTT
cdr3_aa: CASRPLVGQGVSPLHF

v_call: TRBV28
d_call: -
j_call: TRBJ1-1
clone_size: -
cdr3_nt: TGTGCCAGCAGTTTCCCCCTACTTAAGAACACTGAAGCTTTCTTT
cdr3_aa: CASSFPLLKNTEAFF

v_call: TRBV11-3
d_call: -
j_call: TRBJ2-3
clone_size: once
cdr3_nt: TGTGCCAGCAGCTCACGGAGAGATACGCAGTATTTT
cdr3_aa: CASSSRRDTQYF

v_call: TRBV20-1
d_call: -
j_call: TRBJ2-7
clone_size: -
cdr3_nt: TGCAGCCAGAAGAGAGAGGCTGAGCAGTACTTC
cdr3_aa: CSQKREAEQYF

v_call: TRBV20-1
d_call: -
j_call: TRBJ1-2
clone_size: -
cdr3_nt: TGCAGTGCTCCAGAAAACAATGGCTACACCTTC
cdr3_aa: CSAPENNGYTF

v_call: TRBV25-1
d_call: TRBD2
j_call: TRBJ2-5
clone_size: -
cdr3_nt: TGTGCCAGCAGTGAATATATATACTGGACTAGCAGGGGAGAGACCCAGTACTTC
cdr3_aa: CASSEYIYWTSRGETQYF

v_call: TRBV5-1
d_call: -
j_call: TRBJ2-5
clone_size: -
cdr3_nt: TGCGCCAGCAGCCTGGGCCGGGGGGCAGAGACCCAGTACTTC
cdr3_aa: CASSLGRGAETQYF

v_call: TRBV12-5
d_call: TRBD2
j_call: TRBJ2-3
clone_size: -
cdr3_nt: TGTGCTAGTGGTTTGGCGACTAGCGGCCGCACAGATACGCAGTATTTT
cdr3_aa: CASGLATSGRTDTQYF

v_call: TRBV7-2
d_call: -
j_call: TRBJ2-7
clone_size: -
cdr3_nt: TGTGCCAGCAGCCGAGCCGGGACTTACTCCTACGAGCAGTACTTC
cdr3_aa: CASSRAGTYSYEQYF

v_call: TRBV6-1
d_call: TRBD2
j_call: TRBJ2-1
clone_size: -
cdr3_nt: TGTGCCAGCAGTGAACACGCGGGGGGTACCTACAATGAGCAGTTCTTC
cdr3_aa: CASSEHAGGTYNEQFF

v_call: TRBV5-6
d_call: -
j_call: TRBJ1-1
clone_size: -
cdr3_nt: TGTGCCAGCAGCTTGGCGCGGGGGGGGCGCCTGAACACTGAAGCTTTCTTT
cdr3_aa: CASSLARGGRLNTEAFF

v_call: TRBV11-2
d_call: -
j_call: TRBJ2-2
clone_size: -
cdr3_nt: TGTGCCAGCAGCTTAGATCCGCGGGGGCCTGGCAGAAGGACCGGGGAGCTGTTTTTT
cdr3_aa: CASSLDPRGPGRRTGELFF

v_call: TRBV11-2
d_call: -
j_call: TRBJ2-1
clone_size: once
cdr3_nt: TGTGCCAGCAGCTTAGTCGGGGGGCTCCGGAGCTCCTACAATGAGCAGTTCTTC
cdr3_aa: CASSLVGGLRSSYNEQFF

v_call: TRBV29-1
d_call: -
j_call: TRBJ1-5
clone_size: -
cdr3_nt: TGCAGCGCTACCTCGGGGGAGCGGCAGCCCCAGCATTTT
cdr3_aa: CSATSGERQPQHF

v_call: TRBV30
d_call: TRBD1
j_call: TRBJ2-3
clone_size: -
cdr3_nt: TGTGCCTGGAGTGTAAAGACAGGGGGATCCACAGATACGCAGTATTTT
cdr3_aa: CAWSVKTGGSTDTQYF

v_call: TRBV7-9
d_call: TRBD1
j_call: TRBJ2-2
clone_size: -
cdr3_nt: TGTGCCAGCAGCCGGGGACAGGGGAGCGGCACCGGGGAGCTGTTTTTT
cdr3_aa: CASSRGQGSGTGELFF

v_call: TRBV6-5
d_call: TRBD2
j_call: TRBJ2-3
clone_size: -
cdr3_nt: TGTGCCAGCAGACGTAGCGGGGGGGCCACAGATACGCAGTATTTT
cdr3_aa: CASRRSGGATDTQYF

v_call: TRBV18
d_call: -
j_call: TRBJ2-7
clone_size: -
cdr3_nt: TGTGCCAGCTCATCAGACTCCTACGAGCAGTACTTC
cdr3_aa: CASSSDSYEQYF

v_call: TRBV6-5
d_call: -
j_call: TRBJ2-1
clone_size: -
cdr3_nt: TGTGCCAGCAGTACAGGCCCCAGGGAAGTGGATGAGCAGTTCTTC
cdr3_aa: CASSTGPREVDEQFF

v_call: TRBV5-1
d_call: TRBD1
j_call: TRBJ2-2
clone_size: -
cdr3_nt: TGCGCCAGCAGCTGGGGACAGCTGGCCGGGGAGCTGTTTTTT
cdr3_aa: CASSWGQLAGELFF

v_call: TRBV2
d_call: -
j_call: TRBJ1-5
clone_size: -
cdr3_nt: TGTGCCAGCAGTGGGCGGGGCGGAATCGTCGCCCGCAATCAGCCCCAGCATTTT
cdr3_aa: CASSGRGGIVARNQPQHF

v_call: TRBV5-4
d_call: TRBD2
j_call: TRBJ2-1
clone_size: -
cdr3_nt: TGTGCCAGCAGCGGGAACCTAGCGGGGGGATTCAATGAGCAGTTCTTC
cdr3_aa: CASSGNLAGGFNEQFF

v_call: TRBV9
d_call: TRBD2
j_call: TRBJ2-1
clone_size: -
cdr3_nt: TGTGCCAGCAGCGTAGCTCCCTCAGCGGGGGGGGACAATGAGCAGTTCTTC
cdr3_aa: CASSVAPSAGGDNEQFF

v_call: TRBV7-3
d_call: -
j_call: TRBJ1-1
clone_size: -
cdr3_nt: TGTGCCAGCAGCCCCGAAGCGGGTGGTACGGTCACTGAAGCTTTCTTT
cdr3_aa: CASSPEAGGTVTEAFF

v_call: TRBV6-1
d_call: TRBD1
j_call: TRBJ1-6
clone_size: -
cdr3_nt: TGTGCCAGCAGTGAAGCGGGACAGGGAAATTCACCCCTCCACTTT
cdr3_aa: CASSEAGQGNSPLHF

v_call: TRBV4-3
d_call: TRBD1
j_call: TRBJ1-1
clone_size: -
cdr3_nt: TGCGCCAGCAGCCCCGGGACAGGGGGAACTGAAGCTTTCTTT
cdr3_aa: CASSPGTGGTEAFF

v_call: TRBV29-1
d_call: -
j_call: TRBJ1-1
clone_size: -
cdr3_nt: TGCAGCGTTGAAACCGAGGGGGGGGAAGCTTTCTTT
cdr3_aa: CSVETEGGEAFF

v_call: TRBV6-5
d_call: -
j_call: TRBJ2-2
clone_size: once
cdr3_nt: TGTGCCAGCAGCAACAGCCTTTCGAACACCGGGGAGCTGTTTTTT
cdr3_aa: CASSNSLSNTGELFF

v_call: TRBV6-1
d_call: -
j_call: TRBJ1-1
clone_size: once
cdr3_nt: TGTGCCAGCAGTGAAGCGTTTAACATGGCAGCTTTCTTT
cdr3_aa: CASSEAFNMAAFF

v_call: TRBV4-2
d_call: TRBD1
j_call: TRBJ2-2
clone_size: -
cdr3_nt: TGTGCCAGCAGCCCCCGCCAGGGACAGCTCGCGAACACCGGGGAGCTGTTTTTT
cdr3_aa: CASSPRQGQLANTGELFF